This T cell receptor beta chain was recovered during a study of PD-L1 blockade in urothelial cancer. Turning to the study itself: At 3 weeks after treatment start (second dose) and again at 6 weeks, blood was analyzed.

The ends were cut back, 6 bases at V and 8 bases at J, with 19 bases in the middle. CDR3 size: 15 residues. Germline values: CDR1 SNHLY, CDR2 FYNNEI. The time point is: pretreatment peripheral blood. Method: immunoSEQ multiplex PCR; TCRdb's copy keeps in-frame clones and lacks some. The sample has 70,000 or so clones, almost 90% seen once. The sequence was obtained from a man aged 65 to 79 with urothelial cancer. The source was PBMCs, collected around atezolizumab (anti-PD-L1) treatment. The V gene is TRBV2, the J gene TRBJ1-4, with D perhaps TRBD1 (6 bases). The CDR3: CASRHRDGTVEKLFF. The CDR3 region has the DNA TGTGCCAGCAGGCACAGGGATGGCACAGTGGAAAAACTGTTTTTT.